The entry that follows covers one TCR beta chain sequence. The record originates from a study of blood T cell repertoires in COVID-19. Study at large: Sites across the United States, Italy and Spain contributed samples from acute and convalescent COVID-19. Sample material is recorded as cDNA or gDNA derived from T cells, B-cell-depleted T cells, or PBMCs.

The V end lost 5 bases, the J end lost 1 base, and 8 bases lay between the germline ends. Germline assignment: CDR1 ENHRY and CDR2 SYGVKD. This CDR3 has 13 amino acids. Authors' analysis steps: Estimated nucleated cell counts came from reference gene primer amplification. This table comes from immunoSEQ multiplex PCR, and its TCRdb copy is limited to in-frame clones, with some not included. From that table come the V and J calls and clone size; the DNA was used to work out D and trimming. This sample has 200,000 to 250,000 clones, with more than 65% found just once. The sequencing input was peripheral blood. The chain employs TRBV10-3 and TRBJ1-1, with D possibly being TRBD1 (5 bases). The TCR originated in a woman in her twenties or thirties who had recovered from COVID-19. The CDR3 bases are TGTGCCATCAGTCGTACAGGGAACACTGAAGCTTTCTTT. Protein sequence: CAISRTGNTEAFF.